A selection of T cell receptor beta chains follows, all from one sample in a study of cytomegalovirus exposure and HLA in healthy donors. The repertoire was sequenced with immunoSEQ multiplex PCR; TCRdb's copy has only in-frame clones and lacks some. The profile shows approximately 220,000 clones, approximately 83% of them singletons. Sample: PBMCs. Receptors were obtained from a woman aged 25 to 39 in good health and CMV-seropositive. Each CDR3 is given with its conserved first and last residue. D genes are given only for firm matches. The size of a clone is reported for some rows only, either as once, few or many, or as a class for expanded clones.

D gene: TRBD2; J gene: TRBJ2-7; V gene: TRBV4-1; clone size: NA; CDR3 protein: CASSQDIAGVSYEQYF; CDR3 DNA: TGCGCCAGCAGCCAAGATATAGCGGGAGTTTCCTACGAGCAGTACTTC
D gene: TRBD1; J gene: TRBJ1-4; V gene: TRBV2; clone size: NA; CDR3 protein: CASSSDRDEKLFF; CDR3 DNA: TGTGCCAGCAGTTCGGACAGGGATGAAAAACTGTTTTTT
D gene: NA; J gene: TRBJ1-2; V gene: TRBV9; clone size: NA; CDR3 protein: CASSASSGAYGYTF; CDR3 DNA: TGTGCCAGCAGCGCCTCGTCAGGGGCCTATGGCTACACCTTC
D gene: TRBD1; J gene: TRBJ2-7; V gene: TRBV25-1; clone size: few; CDR3 protein: CASSPSNRGSYEQYF; CDR3 DNA: TGTGCCAGCAGTCCCTCGAACAGGGGTTCCTACGAGCAGTACTTC
D gene: NA; J gene: TRBJ1-2; V gene: TRBV19; clone size: NA; CDR3 protein: CASQTREGANYGYTF; CDR3 DNA: TGTGCCAGCCAAACCAGGGAGGGAGCTAACTATGGCTACACCTTC
D gene: NA; J gene: TRBJ1-1; V gene: TRBV27; clone size: NA; CDR3 protein: CASRRTEDSRWNTEAFF; CDR3 DNA: TGTGCCAGCAGGAGAACGGAGGACTCCAGGTGGAACACTGAAGCTTTCTTT
D gene: TRBD1; J gene: TRBJ1-2; V gene: TRBV19; clone size: NA; CDR3 protein: CASSISGTGGYGYTF; CDR3 DNA: TGTGCCAGTAGCATCTCCGGGACAGGGGGGTATGGCTACACCTTC
D gene: NA; J gene: TRBJ1-2; V gene: TRBV27; clone size: NA; CDR3 protein: CASSFTANYGYTF; CDR3 DNA: TGTGCCAGCAGTTTCACAGCTAACTATGGCTACACCTTC
D gene: NA; J gene: TRBJ1-4; V gene: TRBV19; clone size: many; CDR3 protein: CVSSGTGREKLFF; CDR3 DNA: TGTGTCAGTTCTGGAACAGGGAGGGAAAAACTGTTTTTT
D gene: NA; J gene: TRBJ2-3; V gene: TRBV27; clone size: NA; CDR3 protein: CASRKSSTDTQYF; CDR3 DNA: TGTGCCAGCAGGAAAAGTAGCACAGATACGCAGTATTTT
D gene: TRBD1; J gene: TRBJ2-3; V gene: TRBV5-1; clone size: once; CDR3 protein: CASSLDRVPDTQYF; CDR3 DNA: TGCGCCAGCAGCCTGGACAGGGTCCCAGATACGCAGTATTTT
D gene: TRBD1; J gene: TRBJ1-1; V gene: TRBV5-1; clone size: NA; CDR3 protein: CASSLGLGQGGNTEAFF; CDR3 DNA: TGCGCCAGCAGCTTGGGTCTGGGACAGGGGGGAAACACTGAAGCTTTCTTT
D gene: NA; J gene: TRBJ1-2; V gene: TRBV25-1; clone size: NA; CDR3 protein: CASSEWKDSLGNYGYTF; CDR3 DNA: TGTGCCAGCAGTGAATGGAAGGACAGCCTCGGTAACTATGGCTACACCTTC
D gene: NA; J gene: TRBJ1-4; V gene: TRBV6-6; clone size: NA; CDR3 protein: CASWNEGNEKLFF; CDR3 DNA: TGTGCCAGCTGGAACGAGGGGAATGAAAAACTGTTTTTT
D gene: NA; J gene: TRBJ2-6; V gene: TRBV7-3; clone size: NA; CDR3 protein: CASSSNPGSGANVLTF; CDR3 DNA: TGTGCCAGCAGCTCAAACCCGGGTTCTGGGGCCAACGTCCTGACTTTC
D gene: TRBD2; J gene: TRBJ2-5; V gene: TRBV28; clone size: NA; CDR3 protein: CASGLARGTQYF; CDR3 DNA: TGTGCCAGTGGACTAGCAAGGGGGACCCAGTACTTC
D gene: NA; J gene: TRBJ2-2; V gene: TRBV19; clone size: few; CDR3 protein: CASTLTGLVTGELFF; CDR3 DNA: TGTGCCAGTACCCTCACAGGGTTGGTCACCGGGGAGCTGTTTTTT
D gene: NA; J gene: TRBJ1-4; V gene: TRBV30; clone size: NA; CDR3 protein: CAWRSGTAGLNEKLFF; CDR3 DNA: TGTGCCTGGAGGTCCGGGACCGCCGGACTTAATGAAAAACTGTTTTTT
D gene: NA; J gene: TRBJ2-1; V gene: TRBV7-9; clone size: NA; CDR3 protein: CASSLTGLRDYNEQFF; CDR3 DNA: TGTGCCAGCAGCCTCACAGGCCTTAGGGACTACAATGAGCAGTTCTTC
D gene: TRBD2; J gene: TRBJ2-7; V gene: TRBV5-1; clone size: NA; CDR3 protein: CASSLVGRELYEQYF; CDR3 DNA: TGCGCCAGCAGCTTGGTCGGGCGGGAGCTTTACGAGCAGTACTTC
D gene: NA; J gene: TRBJ2-7; V gene: TRBV15; clone size: NA; CDR3 protein: CATSLAGSSYEQYF; CDR3 DNA: TGTGCCACCAGCCTAGCTGGGAGCTCCTACGAGCAGTACTTC
D gene: NA; J gene: TRBJ1-2; V gene: TRBV30; clone size: NA; CDR3 protein: CAWSTGLYYGYTF; CDR3 DNA: TGTGCCTGGAGTACTGGCCTTTACTATGGCTACACCTTC
D gene: NA; J gene: TRBJ1-1; V gene: TRBV5-1; clone size: once; CDR3 protein: CASSFPGIGTEAFF; CDR3 DNA: TGCGCCAGCAGCTTTCCGGGGATCGGGACTGAAGCTTTCTTT
D gene: NA; J gene: TRBJ2-6; V gene: TRBV7-3; clone size: NA; CDR3 protein: CASSISASGANVLTF; CDR3 DNA: TGTGCCAGCAGCATAAGCGCGTCCGGGGCCAACGTCCTGACTTTC
D gene: NA; J gene: TRBJ2-2; V gene: TRBV29-1; clone size: NA; CDR3 protein: CSVYGATTFGSGELFF; CDR3 DNA: TGCAGCGTTTACGGGGCTACAACTTTCGGGTCCGGGGAGCTGTTTTTT
D gene: TRBD2; J gene: TRBJ2-1; V gene: TRBV14; clone size: NA; CDR3 protein: CASAPGGRGDEQFF; CDR3 DNA: TGTGCCAGCGCGCCAGGCGGGAGGGGTGATGAGCAGTTCTTC
D gene: TRBD1; J gene: TRBJ1-1; V gene: TRBV7-9; clone size: many; CDR3 protein: CASSTGQIENTEAFF; CDR3 DNA: TGTGCCAGCAGTACGGGACAGATAGAAAACACTGAAGCTTTCTTT
D gene: NA; J gene: TRBJ2-5; V gene: TRBV10-1; clone size: NA; CDR3 protein: CASSEVGEGKETQYF; CDR3 DNA: TGCGCCAGCAGTGAAGTCGGTGAGGGTAAGGAGACCCAGTACTTC
D gene: TRBD2; J gene: TRBJ2-7; V gene: TRBV6-1; clone size: NA; CDR3 protein: CASSDPGLVYEQYF; CDR3 DNA: TGTGCCAGCAGTGATCCGGGACTAGTCTACGAGCAGTACTTC